This TCR beta chain comes out of a study of response to subunit inactivated influenza vaccine. Study results and caveats: New T cells are recruited in small numbers by each seasonal influenza vaccination, according to the authors' suggestion.

This clonotype occurred a few times. No antigen is known for it. The length of the CDR3 is 17 residues. Per the germline V gene, CDR1 is MGHRA and CDR2 is YSYEKL. The germline V and J ends were trimmed by 0 bases and 0 bases, with 14 bases remaining between them. TCRdb independently ran MiXCR on the RT-PCR reads; one entry per CDR3 protein. The sample has around 580,000 distinct CDR3 sequences, approximately 12% seen once. V and J are TRBV4-1 and TRBJ1-1; maybe TRBD1 (5 bases). This receptor was obtained from a man over 45 who received an inactivated influenza vaccine. Source: PBMCs from blood, taken on the day of vaccination. The DNA for the CDR3 is TGCGCCAGCAGCCAAGATAAGGGGCGACAGTTGAACACTGAAGCTTTCTTT. Protein product: CASSQDKGRQLNTEAFF.